Below, 11 T cell receptor beta chains from the same sample are listed, as sequenced in a study of CD8 T cells in Susac syndrome. After extraction with the RNeasy kit, about 0.45 to 1 ug of the RNA was reverse transcribed using random hexamers. TCRdb independently ran MiXCR on the immunoSEQ multiplex PCR reads; one entry per CDR3 protein. The sample consists of about 50,000 distinct CDR3 sequences, around 93% of them appearing once. The specimen was CD8+ T cells from PBMCs. The receptor set was obtained from a human donor with multiple sclerosis.

This CDR3 reads CASSLPEGRANTEAFF. The CDR3 DNA follows: TGTGCCAGCAGCTTACCTGAGGGCAGGGCGAACACTGAAGCTTTCTTT. The chain recombines TRBV7-9 with TRBJ1-1; D possibly corresponds to TRBD1 (5 bases). Germline V gene data show CDR1 as SEHNR and CDR2 as FQNEAQ (reference sequence). The CDR3 loop spans 16 amino acids. V lost 2 bases, J lost 1 base, and 14 bases lay in between.

CDR3 nucleotides: TGTGCCAGCAGACAGGGGGCCGAGGGCTACACCTTC. It yields the protein CASRQGAEGYTF. The rearrangement joins TRBV12-3 or TRBV12-4 to TRBJ1-2; TRBD1 aligns across 9 bases. Trimming cost V 6 bases and J 8 bases; bases outside gene matches: 4. The CDR3 sequence is 12 residues long.

This chain links TRBV12-3 or TRBV12-4 with TRBJ2-1, with 7 bases lining up with TRBD1. CDR3 length: 14 amino acids. The V and J ends lost 6 bases and 4 bases, in that order; junction bases with no gene match: 6. This CDR3 reads CASRTGTAYNEQFF. The CDR3 DNA reads as TGTGCCAGCAGGACCGGGACAGCTTACAATGAGCAGTTCTTC.

The chain has TRBV29-1 and TRBJ2-2; no reliable D call. This CDR3 is built from 16 residues. V lost 0 bases to trimming and J lost 4 bases, with 15 bases between them. The germline gives CDR1 SQVTM, CDR2 ANQGSEA. The CDR3 bases are TGCAGCGTTGAAGATCACACACAACTCCCCACCGGGGAGCTGTTTTTT. As protein: CSVEDHTQLPTGELFF.

This clonotype was detected only once. CDR3 residues: CASSPPGGGNGELFF. The CDR3 coding sequence is TGTGCCAGCAGCCCCCCGGGGGGGGGCAACGGGGAGCTGTTTTTT. The chain uses TRBV5-4 and TRBJ2-2; 8 nucleotides agree with TRBD2. V lost 4 bases, J lost 7 bases, and 9 bases stayed unmatched. CDR3 length: 15 amino acids. Germline V CDR1 and CDR2: SGHNT, YYREEE (reference sequence).

This chain uses TRBV5-1 with TRBJ2-1; D may be TRBD1 or TRBD2 (6 bases each). The length of the CDR3 is 16 residues. V shed 0 bases and J shed 1 base, with 11 bases lying between them. Germline CDR1 reads SGHRS; CDR2 reads YFSETQ. CDR3 in amino acids: CASSLVGGLSYNEQFF. CDR3 nucleotide sequence: TGCGCCAGCAGCTTGGTAGGGGGGCTGTCCTACAATGAGCAGTTCTTC.

This chain joins TRBV19 and TRBJ1-1; D is ambiguous. The CDR3 totals 11 residues. The V end was cut by 6 bases, the J end by 7 bases, with 9 bases between. Germline assignment: CDR1 LNHDA and CDR2 SQIVND (reference sequence). The CDR3: CASRNSGEAFF. As DNA, the CDR3 is TGTGCCAGTAGGAACTCCGGTGAAGCTTTCTTT.

The V and J genes are TRBV5-4 and TRBJ2-7, with a weak D call TRBD1 (5 bases). The CDR3 extends over 14 amino acids. With 4 bases removed from V and 0 bases from J, the gap between germline ends came to 11 bases. The V gene's germline CDR1 is SGHNT and CDR2 YYREEE (reference sequence). Here the CDR3 reads CASSGPDNSYEQYF. For the CDR3, the DNA is TGTGCCAGCAGCGGACCGGACAACTCCTACGAGCAGTACTTC.

The chain recombines TRBV19 with TRBJ1-5; 8 bases map to TRBD1. The CDR3 has 14 amino acids. The V segment lost 9 bases and the J segment 3 bases; nucleotides outside the gene matches: 7. Germline V CDR1 and CDR2: LNHDA, SQIVND (reference sequence). The DNA of the CDR3 is TGTGCCAGCGACAGGGGAGGGAACAATCAGCCCCAGCATTTT. Its translation: CASDRGGNNQPQHF.

The chain is built from TRBV27 and TRBJ2-2, with no clear D. Germline lookup yields CDR1 MNHEY and CDR2 SMNVEV (reference sequence). The CDR3 extends over 12 amino acids. The V end lost 7 bases, the J end lost 3 bases, and 6 bases lay between the germline ends. CDR3 protein: CASMAYTGELFF. CDR3 coding DNA: TGTGCCAGCATGGCTTACACCGGGGAGCTGTTTTTT.

This clonotype showed up just a few times. The chain carries TRBV4-2 and TRBJ1-1; TRBD1 is a possible D gene (6 bases). The CDR3 loop spans 12 amino acids. The germline gives CDR1 LGHNA, CDR2 YNFKEQ. Trimming removed 1 base from V and 10 bases from J, with 10 bases in between. CDR3 region: CASSQGTEGAFF. The DNA of the CDR3 is TGTGCCAGCAGCCAAGGGACAGAAGGAGCTTTCTTT.